This T cell receptor beta chain was documented in a study of CD8 T cells in ankylosing spondylitis. Points from the study as a whole: Earlier literature documents some of the motif variants in reactive arthritis synovial fluid and blood.

The germline V and J ends were trimmed by 8 bases and 3 bases, with 13 bases remaining between them. The CDR3 extends over 12 amino acids. CDR1 and CDR2 from the germline V gene are DFQATT and SNEGSKA (reference sequence). TCRdb passed the 5' RACE reads through MiXCR, listing each CDR3 protein once. The sample includes approximately 240,000 distinct CDR3 sequences, 10% of them seen just once. This clonotype was seen ten or more times. No antigen is known for it. The sequencing sample was made of blood, either unsorted or a sorted T cell fraction (not recorded which). The chain is built from TRBV20-1 and TRBJ1-2; D perhaps matches TRBD1 (5 bases). The clonotype comes from a male donor with ankylosing spondylitis or in good health (not recorded which). CDR3 loop: CSSFTGDYGYTF. The CDR3 DNA is TGCAGTTCCTTTACGGGGGACTATGGCTACACCTTC.